The present T cell receptor (beta chain) was sequenced within a study of T cells expressing NK-cell markers. Study as a whole: Underlying the TCR beta repertoires were sorted CD3+CD56+NKG2C+, CD3+CD56+NKG2C- and CD3+CD56-NKG2C+ T cells. Study-wide results and limits: HCMV specificity of the expanded NKG2C+ T cell clones was not established. In four donors, dominant clonotypes made up 28.3-60.1% of CD3+CD56-NKG2C+ cells.

Germline CDR1 reads SGHVS; CDR2 reads FNYEAQ. CDR3 length equals 16 residues. After re-calling the 5' RACE reads, TCRdb lists one entry per CDR3 protein, DNA absent. Its listing shows hundreds of thousands of distinct CDR3 sequences. On this clonotype itself: Its antigen is not identified.

This chain connects TRBV7-6 to TRBJ2-1; TCRdb proposes TRBD2, but this gene call is untestable without DNA. The clonotype comes from a man younger than 35 in good health. Sequencing was done on a sample of blood T cells: a sorted CD56 or NKG2C T cell subset, CD4+ or CD8+ T cells, or bulk PBMC T cells (not recorded which). This CDR3 is CASSLRAGVQMNEQFF.